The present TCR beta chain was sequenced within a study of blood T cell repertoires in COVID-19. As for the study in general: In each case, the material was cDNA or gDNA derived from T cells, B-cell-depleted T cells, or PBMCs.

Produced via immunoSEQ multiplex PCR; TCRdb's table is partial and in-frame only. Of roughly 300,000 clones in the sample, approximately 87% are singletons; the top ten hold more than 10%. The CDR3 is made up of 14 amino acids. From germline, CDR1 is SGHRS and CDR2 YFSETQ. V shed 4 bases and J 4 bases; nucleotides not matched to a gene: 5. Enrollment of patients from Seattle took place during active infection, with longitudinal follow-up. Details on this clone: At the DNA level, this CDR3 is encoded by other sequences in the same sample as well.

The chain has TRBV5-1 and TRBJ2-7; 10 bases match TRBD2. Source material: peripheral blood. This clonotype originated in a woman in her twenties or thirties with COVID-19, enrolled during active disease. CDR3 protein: CASSPLAGEYEQYF. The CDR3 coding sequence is TGCGCCAGCAGCCCGCTAGCGGGGGAATACGAGCAGTACTTC.